This T cell receptor (beta chain) was documented in a study of T cells in women clearing cervical HPV infection. Across the whole study: Case blood was drawn when the lesion was first found; control blood after infection became undetectable.

A note on this clone: Its antigen is still unknown. The read stops 3 residues short of the end of the CDR3; the missing end is completed from the germline J gene.

MY09/MY11 PCR detected cervical HPV DNA; dot-blot assigned genotypes. The study, taken as a whole, reports: Controls had more TRBV6-7 (about 0.16%) than cases (around 0.11%). CIN3+ cases had significantly higher TCR repertoire richness than controls, but evenness did not differ.

Trimming removed 2 bases at V and 8 bases at J, with 15 bases between. The CDR3 is 15 amino acids. Germline assignment: CDR1 MNHNS and CDR2 SASEGT. Profiled with immunoSEQ multiplex PCR; TCRdb holds only in-frame clones, not every one. The sample's table shows tens of thousands of clones. The source of this sequence is a woman aged 18 to 75 with a cervical HPV16 infection that either progressed to CIN3+ or cleared (not recorded which). This chain uses TRBV6-1 with TRBJ1-4; the D is unclear. The sample taken for sequencing was blood buffy coat. The CDR3 is CASSESGRVGEKLFF. CDR3 DNA, as far as it was read: TGTGCCAGCAGTGAATCGGGGAGGGTCGGGGAAAAA.